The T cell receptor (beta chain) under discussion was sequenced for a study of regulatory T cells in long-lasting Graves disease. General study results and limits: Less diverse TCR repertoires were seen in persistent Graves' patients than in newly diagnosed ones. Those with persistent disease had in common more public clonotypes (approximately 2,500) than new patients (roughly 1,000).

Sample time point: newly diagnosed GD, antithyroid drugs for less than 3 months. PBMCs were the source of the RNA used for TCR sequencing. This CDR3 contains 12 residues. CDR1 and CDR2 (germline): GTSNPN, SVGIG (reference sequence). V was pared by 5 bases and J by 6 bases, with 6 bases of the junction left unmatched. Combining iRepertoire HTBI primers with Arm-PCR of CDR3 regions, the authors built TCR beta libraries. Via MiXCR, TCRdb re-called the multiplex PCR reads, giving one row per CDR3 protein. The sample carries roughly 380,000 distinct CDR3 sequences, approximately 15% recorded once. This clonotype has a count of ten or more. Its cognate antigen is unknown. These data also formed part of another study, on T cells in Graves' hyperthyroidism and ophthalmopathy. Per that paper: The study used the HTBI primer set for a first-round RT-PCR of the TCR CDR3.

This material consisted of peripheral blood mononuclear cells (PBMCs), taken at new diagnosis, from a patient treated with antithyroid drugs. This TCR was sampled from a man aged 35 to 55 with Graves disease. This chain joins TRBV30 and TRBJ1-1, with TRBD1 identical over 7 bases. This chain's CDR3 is CAWSTGFSEAFF. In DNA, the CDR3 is TGTGCCTGGTCGACAGGGTTCTCTGAAGCTTTCTTT.